These T cell receptor beta chains were read from a single sample in a study of T cell responses to AZD1222 COVID-19 vaccine. Sequencing was performed with immunoSEQ multiplex PCR; in TCRdb, only in-frame clones are kept and a portion is missing. The sample includes around 100,000 clones, 70% to 90% of them seen just once. This specimen consisted of peripheral blood, obtained on day 0 of AZD1222 vaccination. The source is an adult in good health. CDR3s include the opening cysteine and the closing phenylalanine or tryptophan. The D gene is left open where the match is weak. Clone size, where shown, is once, few, many, or a class for clones that have expanded.

>few|TRBJ1-4|TRBD1|TRBV6-5
TGTGCCAGATACTGCCGGGACAGGTATGAAAAACTGTTTTTT
CARYCRDRYEKLFF
>.|TRBJ1-5|TRBD1|TRBV6-5
TGTGCCAGCAAGACAGGGGGCAGCAATCAGCCCCAGCATTTT
CASKTGGSNQPQHF
>once|TRBJ1-4|TRBD1|TRBV28
TGTGCCAGCAGTTTCAGAGGACAGGGACAGGAAAAACTGTTTTTT
CASSFRGQGQEKLFF
>.|TRBJ2-5|.|TRBV6-1
TGTGCCAGCAGTGAAGGACCCAACCAAGAGACCCAGTACTTC
CASSEGPNQETQYF
>.|TRBJ1-1|TRBD1|TRBV6-5
TGTGCCAGCAGTTACTCAGGGGGCACAGCGAACACTGAAGCTTTCTTT
CASSYSGGTANTEAFF
>few|TRBJ1-1|.|TRBV12-3/TRBV12-4
TGTGCCAGCAGTTCCTGGAACACTGAAGCTTTCTTT
CASSSWNTEAFF
>.|TRBJ1-4|.|TRBV3-1/TRBV3-2
TGTGCCAGCCGAGGACAGAATAATGAAAAACTGTTTTTT
CASRGQNNEKLFF
>once|TRBJ2-3|TRBD2|TRBV5-4
TGTGCCAGCAGCTTCTTTGTCGGGGGGGCGACAAATACGCAGTATTTT
CASSFFVGGATNTQYF
>.|TRBJ2-2|.|TRBV18
TGTGCCAGCTCTGGACAGTACACCGGGGAGCTGTTTTTT
CASSGQYTGELFF
>few|TRBJ2-1|.|TRBV6-2/TRBV6-3
TGTGCCAGCAGTTTGTGGACAGATTACAATGAGCAGTTCTTC
CASSLWTDYNEQFF
>.|TRBJ1-1|.|TRBV3-1/TRBV3-2
TGTGCCAGCAGCCTTGCGTTTTCCGGGACTCCGAACACTGAAGCTTTCTTT
CASSLAFSGTPNTEAFF
>once|TRBJ1-2|.|TRBV20-1
TGCAGTGCTAGACCAGACGGTGCCTACACCTTC
CSARPDGAYTF
>.|TRBJ2-7|.|TRBV4-2
TGTGCCAGCAGCCCCACTTCATCCTTACCCACCGAGCAGTACTTC
CASSPTSSLPTEQYF
>.|TRBJ1-5|TRBD1|TRBV19
TGTGCCAGTGACCTGGAAGGGGGCGCGAATCAGCCCCAGCATTTT
CASDLEGGANQPQHF
>.|TRBJ1-2|.|TRBV5-3
TGTGCCAGAAAAACCGGGACAAATGGCTACACCTTC
CARKTGTNGYTF
>few|TRBJ2-5|.|TRBV10-2
TGCGCCACCACCCGGGACCCACCGGAGACCCAGTACTTC
CATTRDPPETQYF
>.|TRBJ1-5|.|TRBV5-6
TGTGCCAGCAGCTTGGGGCAGCTTAGCAATCAGCCCCAGCATTTT
CASSLGQLSNQPQHF
>.|TRBJ2-5|TRBD2|TRBV4-3
TGCGCCAGCAGCCAAGATTTGGCTAGCGGGCAAGAGACCCAGTACTTC
CASSQDLASGQETQYF